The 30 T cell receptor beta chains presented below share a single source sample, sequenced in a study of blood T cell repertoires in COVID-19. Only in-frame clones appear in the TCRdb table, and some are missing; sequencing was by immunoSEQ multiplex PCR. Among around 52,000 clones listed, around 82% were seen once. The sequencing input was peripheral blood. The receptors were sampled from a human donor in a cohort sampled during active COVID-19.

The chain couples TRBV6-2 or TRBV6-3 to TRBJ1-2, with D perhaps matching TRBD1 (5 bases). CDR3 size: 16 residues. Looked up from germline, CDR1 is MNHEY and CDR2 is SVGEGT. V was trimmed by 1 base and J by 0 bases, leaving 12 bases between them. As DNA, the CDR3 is TGTGCCAGCAGTTACTTTCAGGGATACTCTAACTATGGCTACACCTTC. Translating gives CASSYFQGYSNYGYTF.

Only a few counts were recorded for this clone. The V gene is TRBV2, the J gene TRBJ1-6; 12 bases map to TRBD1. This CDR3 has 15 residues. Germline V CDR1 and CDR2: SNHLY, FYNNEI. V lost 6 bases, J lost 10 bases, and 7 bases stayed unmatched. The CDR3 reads CASSGGQGAQSPLHF. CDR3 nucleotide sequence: TGTGCCAGCAGCGGGGGACAGGGGGCTCAATCACCCCTCCACTTT. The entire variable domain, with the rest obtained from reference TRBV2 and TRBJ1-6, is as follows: EPEVTQTPSHQVTQMGQEVILRCVPISNHLYFYWYRQILGQKVEFLVSFYNNEISEKSEIFDDQFSVERPDGSNFTLKIRSTKLEDSAMYFCASSGGQGAQSPLHFGNGTRLTVT.

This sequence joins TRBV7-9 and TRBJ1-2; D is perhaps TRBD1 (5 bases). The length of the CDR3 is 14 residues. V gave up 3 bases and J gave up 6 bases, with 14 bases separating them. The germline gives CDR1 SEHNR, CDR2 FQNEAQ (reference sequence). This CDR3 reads CASSFSSRRDGYTF. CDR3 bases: TGTGCCAGCAGCTTTAGCTCTCGCAGGGATGGCTACACCTTC. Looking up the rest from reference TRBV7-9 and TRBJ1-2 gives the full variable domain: DTGVSQNPRHKITKRGQNVTFRCDPISEHNRLYWYRQTLGQGPEFLTYFQNEAQLEKSRLLSDRFSAERPKGSFSTLEIQRTEQGDSAMYLCASSFSSRRDGYTFGSGTRLTVV.

The CDR3 DNA sequence: TGCGCCAGCAGTCATAGCGGGAGGGACGGGACTAGCGGGGGGACTCCCTACGAGCAGTACTTC. Its protein product is CASSHSGRDGTSGGTPYEQYF. This rearrangement joins TRBV23-1 to TRBJ2-7; TRBD2 agrees at 15 bases. TRBV23-1 is designated an ORF whose function remains uncertain. After removal of 3 bases from V and 2 bases from J, the junction contained 17 bases not matched to a gene. The CDR3 has 21 amino acids.

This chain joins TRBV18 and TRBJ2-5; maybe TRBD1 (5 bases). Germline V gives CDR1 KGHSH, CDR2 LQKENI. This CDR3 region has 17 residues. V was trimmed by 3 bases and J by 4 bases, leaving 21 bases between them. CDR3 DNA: TGTGCCAGCTCACCGATCCAGGGTTCCCCCCAGGGAGAGACCCAGTACTTC. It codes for CASSPIQGSPQGETQYF.

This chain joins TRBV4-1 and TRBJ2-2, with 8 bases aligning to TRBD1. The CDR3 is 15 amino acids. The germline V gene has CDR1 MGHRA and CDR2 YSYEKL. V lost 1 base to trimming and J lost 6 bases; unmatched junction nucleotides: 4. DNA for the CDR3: TGCGCCAGCAGCCAAGGACAGGGGTATCCCGGGGAGCTGTTTTTT. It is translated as CASSQGQGYPGELFF.

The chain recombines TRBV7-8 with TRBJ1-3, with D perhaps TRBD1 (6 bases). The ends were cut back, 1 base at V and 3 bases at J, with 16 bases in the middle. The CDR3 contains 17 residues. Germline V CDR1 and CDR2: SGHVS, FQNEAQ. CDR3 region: CASSLDHRVRGGNTIYF. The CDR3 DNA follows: TGTGCCAGCAGCTTAGACCACAGGGTTCGTGGTGGAAACACCATATATTTT.

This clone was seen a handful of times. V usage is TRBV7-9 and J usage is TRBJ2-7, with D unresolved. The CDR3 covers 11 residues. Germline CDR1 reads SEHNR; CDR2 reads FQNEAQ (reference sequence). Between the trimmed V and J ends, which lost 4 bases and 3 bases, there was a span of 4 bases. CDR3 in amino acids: CASSSLYEQYF. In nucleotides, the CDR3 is TGTGCCAGCAGCTCTCTCTACGAGCAGTACTTC.

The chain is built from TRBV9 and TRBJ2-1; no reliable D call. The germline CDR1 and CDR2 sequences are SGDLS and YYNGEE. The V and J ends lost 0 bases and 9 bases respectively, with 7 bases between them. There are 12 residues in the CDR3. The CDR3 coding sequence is TGTGCCAGCAGCGTAGTGTTTAGTGAGCAGTTCTTC. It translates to CASSVVFSEQFF. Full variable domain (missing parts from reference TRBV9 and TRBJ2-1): DSGVTQTPKHLITATGQRVTLRCSPRSGDLSVYWYQQSLDQGLQFLIQYYNGEERAKGNILERFSAQQFPDLHSELNLSSLELGDSALYFCASSVVFSEQFFGPGTRLTVL.

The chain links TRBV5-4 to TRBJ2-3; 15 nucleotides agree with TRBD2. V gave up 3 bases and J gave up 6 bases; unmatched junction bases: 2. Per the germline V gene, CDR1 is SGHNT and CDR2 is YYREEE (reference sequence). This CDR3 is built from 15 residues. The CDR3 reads CASSSGLAGGDTQYF. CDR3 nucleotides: TGTGCCAGCAGCTCCGGACTAGCGGGGGGGGATACGCAGTATTTT.

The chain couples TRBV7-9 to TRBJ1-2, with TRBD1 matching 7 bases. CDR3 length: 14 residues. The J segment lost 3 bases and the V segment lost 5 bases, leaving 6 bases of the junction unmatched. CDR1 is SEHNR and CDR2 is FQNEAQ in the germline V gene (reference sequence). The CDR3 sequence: CASSPGGFDYGYTF. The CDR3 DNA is TGTGCCAGCAGCCCAGGGGGTTTCGACTATGGCTACACCTTC.

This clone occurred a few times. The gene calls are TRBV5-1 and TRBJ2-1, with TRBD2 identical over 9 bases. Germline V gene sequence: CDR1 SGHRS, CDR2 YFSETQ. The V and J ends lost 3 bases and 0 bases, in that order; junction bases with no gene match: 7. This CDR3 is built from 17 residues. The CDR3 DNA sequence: TGCGCCAGCAGCTCCCAACCGCGGGGGGGCTCCTACAATGAGCAGTTCTTC. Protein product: CASSSQPRGGSYNEQFF.

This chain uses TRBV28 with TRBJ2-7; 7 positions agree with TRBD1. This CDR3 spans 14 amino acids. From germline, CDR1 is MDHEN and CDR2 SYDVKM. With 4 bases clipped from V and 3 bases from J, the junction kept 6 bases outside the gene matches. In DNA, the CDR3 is TGTGCCAGCAGTTCGACAGGGTCAATCTACGAGCAGTACTTC. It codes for CASSSTGSIYEQYF.

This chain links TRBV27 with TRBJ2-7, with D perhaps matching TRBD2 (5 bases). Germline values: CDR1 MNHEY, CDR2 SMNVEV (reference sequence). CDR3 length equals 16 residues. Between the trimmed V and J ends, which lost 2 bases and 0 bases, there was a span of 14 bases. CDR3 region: CASSLRSAGSSYEQYF. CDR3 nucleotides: TGTGCCAGCAGTTTAAGATCGGCGGGCTCCTCCTACGAGCAGTACTTC.

The CDR3 protein is CATRPLGLYNEQFF. The CDR3, as DNA: TGTGCCACCCGACCGTTGGGGCTCTACAATGAGCAGTTCTTC. J is TRBJ2-1 and V is TRBV14; a weak D match, TRBD1 (5 bases). With 10 bases removed from V and 3 bases from J, the gap between germline ends came to 16 bases. This CDR3 has 14 amino acids. CDR1 and CDR2 from the germline V gene are SGHDN and FVKESK.

In nucleotides, the CDR3 is TGTGCCAGCAGCTTGGCTGGCCCCCCCGCCCCCCTCCACTTT. Encoded protein: CASSLAGPPAPLHF. This chain uses TRBV5-4 with TRBJ1-6; D unresolved. The CDR3 loop spans 14 amino acids. Germline V gene data show CDR1 as SGHNT and CDR2 as YYREEE (reference sequence). Trimming left V 0 bases short and J 13 bases short, with 14 bases between.

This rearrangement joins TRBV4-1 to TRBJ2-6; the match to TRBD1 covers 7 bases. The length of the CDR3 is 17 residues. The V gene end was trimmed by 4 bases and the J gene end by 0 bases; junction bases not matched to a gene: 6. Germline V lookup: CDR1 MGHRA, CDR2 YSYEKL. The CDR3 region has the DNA TGCGCCAGCAGCCGACAGGGTTCTAGCTCTGGGGCCAACGTCCTGACTTTC. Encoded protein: CASSRQGSSSGANVLTF.

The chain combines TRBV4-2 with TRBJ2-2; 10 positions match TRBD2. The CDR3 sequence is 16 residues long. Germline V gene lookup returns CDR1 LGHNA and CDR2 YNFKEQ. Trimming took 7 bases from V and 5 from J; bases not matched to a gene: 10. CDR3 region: CASIERSGGDTGELFF. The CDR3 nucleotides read TGTGCCAGCATCGAGAGGAGCGGGGGGGATACCGGGGAGCTGTTTTTT.

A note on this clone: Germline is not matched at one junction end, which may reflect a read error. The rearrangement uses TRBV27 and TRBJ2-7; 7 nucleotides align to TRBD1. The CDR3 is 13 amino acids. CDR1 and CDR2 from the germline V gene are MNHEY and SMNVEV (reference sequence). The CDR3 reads CASSLILGSDRSF. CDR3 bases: TGTGCCAGCAGTTTAATTCTTGGGTCGGACAGGAGCTTC.

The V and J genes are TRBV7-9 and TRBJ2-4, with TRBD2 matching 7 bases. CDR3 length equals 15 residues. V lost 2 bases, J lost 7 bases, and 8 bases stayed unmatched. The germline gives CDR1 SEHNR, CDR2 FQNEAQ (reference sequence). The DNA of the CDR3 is TGTGCCAGCAGCTTATTCCAGGCAGCGGGGAACATTCAGTACTTC. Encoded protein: CASSLFQAAGNIQYF.

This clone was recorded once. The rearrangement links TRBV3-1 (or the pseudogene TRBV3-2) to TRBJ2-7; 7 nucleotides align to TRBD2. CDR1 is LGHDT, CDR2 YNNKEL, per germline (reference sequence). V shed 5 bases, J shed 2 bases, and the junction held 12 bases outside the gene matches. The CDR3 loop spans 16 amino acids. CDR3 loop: CASSEGTTLLPYEQYF. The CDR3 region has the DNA TGTGCCAGCAGCGAAGGGACTACCTTGCTTCCCTACGAGCAGTACTTC.

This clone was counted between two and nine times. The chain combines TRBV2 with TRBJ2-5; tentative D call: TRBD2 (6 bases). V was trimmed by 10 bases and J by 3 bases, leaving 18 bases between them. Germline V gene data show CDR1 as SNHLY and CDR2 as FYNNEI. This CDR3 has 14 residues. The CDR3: CATIRYRREETQYF. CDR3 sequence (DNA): TGTGCCACTATTAGGTACAGGAGGGAAGAGACCCAGTACTTC.

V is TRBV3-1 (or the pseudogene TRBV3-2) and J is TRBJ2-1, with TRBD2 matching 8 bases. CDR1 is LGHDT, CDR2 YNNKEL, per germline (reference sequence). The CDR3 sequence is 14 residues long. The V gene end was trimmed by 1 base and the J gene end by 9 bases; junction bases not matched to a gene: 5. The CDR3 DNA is TGTGCCAGCAGCCAAGGCGGGGGGCCGGGTGAGCAGTTCTTC. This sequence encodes CASSQGGGPGEQFF.

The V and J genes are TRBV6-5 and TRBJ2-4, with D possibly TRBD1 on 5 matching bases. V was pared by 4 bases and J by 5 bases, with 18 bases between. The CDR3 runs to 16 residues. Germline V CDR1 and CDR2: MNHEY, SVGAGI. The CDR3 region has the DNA TGTGCCAGCAGTTCCTACACTGACAGAGCACAAAACATTCAGTACTTC. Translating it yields CASSSYTDRAQNIQYF.

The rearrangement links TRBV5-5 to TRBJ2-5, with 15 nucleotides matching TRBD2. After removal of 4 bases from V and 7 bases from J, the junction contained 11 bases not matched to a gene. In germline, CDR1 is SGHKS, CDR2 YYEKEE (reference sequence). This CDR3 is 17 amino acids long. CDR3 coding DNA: TGTGCCAGCAGCCTCGGGACTAGCGGGGGGCGAATGGGGACCCAGTACTTC. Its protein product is CASSLGTSGGRMGTQYF.

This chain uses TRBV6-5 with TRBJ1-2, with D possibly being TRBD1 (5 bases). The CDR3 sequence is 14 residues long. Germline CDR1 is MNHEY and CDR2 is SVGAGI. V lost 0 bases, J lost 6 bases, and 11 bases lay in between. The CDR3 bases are TGTGCCAGCAGTTACTCGACGTTAGGGGATGGCTACACCTTC. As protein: CASSYSTLGDGYTF.

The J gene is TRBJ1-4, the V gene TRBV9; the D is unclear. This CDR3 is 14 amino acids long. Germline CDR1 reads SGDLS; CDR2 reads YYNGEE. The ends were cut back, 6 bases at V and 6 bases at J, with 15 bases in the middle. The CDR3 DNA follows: TGTGCCAGCAACCGGAGAGGGATGGATGAAAAACTGTTTTTT. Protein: CASNRRGMDEKLFF.

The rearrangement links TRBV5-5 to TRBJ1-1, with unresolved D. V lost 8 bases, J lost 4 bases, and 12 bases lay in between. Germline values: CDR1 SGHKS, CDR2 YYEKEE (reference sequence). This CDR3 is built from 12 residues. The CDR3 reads CASASAGTEAFF. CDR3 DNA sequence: TGTGCCAGTGCCTCGGCGGGCACTGAAGCTTTCTTT. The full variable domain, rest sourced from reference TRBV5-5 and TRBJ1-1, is DAGVTQSPTHLIKTRGQQVTLRCSPISGHKSVSWYQQVLGQGPQFIFQYYEKEERGRGNFPDRFSARQFPNYSSELNVNALLLGDSALYLCASASAGTEAFFGQGTRLTVV.

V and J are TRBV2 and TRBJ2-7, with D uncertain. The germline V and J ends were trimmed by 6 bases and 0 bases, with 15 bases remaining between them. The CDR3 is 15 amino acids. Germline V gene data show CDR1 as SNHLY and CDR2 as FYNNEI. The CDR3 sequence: CASSGTPGYSYEQYF. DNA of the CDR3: TGTGCCAGCAGCGGTACGCCGGGTTACTCCTACGAGCAGTACTTC.

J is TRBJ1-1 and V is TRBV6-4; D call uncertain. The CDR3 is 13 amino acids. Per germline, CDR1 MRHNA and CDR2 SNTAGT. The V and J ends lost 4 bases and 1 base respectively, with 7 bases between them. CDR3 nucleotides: TGTGCCAGCAGTGCGCAGGCGAACACTGAAGCTTTCTTT. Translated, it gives CASSAQANTEAFF.